These 26 T cell receptor beta chains share one sample of origin, sequenced in a study of prognosis after radiotherapy for stage I lung cancer. With two-round multiplex PCR, TCR beta CDR3 sequences were amplified from genomic DNA. It was primers specific to each TRBV and TRBJ gene that first-round PCR used. TCRdb re-called the multiplex PCR reads through MiXCR, storing one row per CDR3 protein. The table shows some 25,000 distinct CDR3 sequences, with roughly 34% occurring only once. The material sequenced was PBMCs, taken before or after stereotactic body radiation therapy (not recorded which). The origin of the receptors is a donor older than 45 with non-small cell lung cancer.

This clonotype has just one count. It may be a read error: a sequence one base away is much more abundant. V is TRBV6-5 and J is TRBJ1-2, with no clear D. Trimming cost V 2 bases and J 0 bases, with 13 bases left between them. In germline, CDR1 is MNHEY, CDR2 SVGAGI. The CDR3 extends over 16 amino acids. The DNA for the CDR3 is TGTGCCAGCAGTTACGGATACATTAGGGCTAACTATGGCTACACCTTC. Protein sequence: CASSYGYIRANYGYTF.

This clonotype was recorded at least ten times. V gene TRBV5-6 combines with J gene TRBJ2-2; either TRBD1 or TRBD2 may fit D (6 bases each). Looked up from germline, CDR1 is SGHDT and CDR2 is YYEEEE. This CDR3 is built from 16 residues. V lost 6 bases, J lost 6 bases, and 21 bases lay in between. In DNA, the CDR3 is TGTGCCAGCAAGTGGGCGCTGCGGGACAACGCCGGGGAGCTGTTTTTT. Residues: CASKWALRDNAGELFF. The variable domain in full, completed from reference TRBV5-6 and TRBJ2-2, reads DAGVTQSPTHLIKTRGQQVTLRCSPKSGHDTVSWYQQALGQGPQFIFQYYEEEERQRGNFPDRFSGHQFPNYSSELNVNALLLGDSALYLCASKWALRDNAGELFFGEGSRLTVL.

This clonotype was seen only a few times. Here the CDR3 DNA reads TGTGCCAGTAGCCTTGGGACAGCTTCCTACGAGCAGTACTTC. This translates into CASSLGTASYEQYF. V usage is TRBV19 and J usage is TRBJ2-7; 7 bases are a match to TRBD1. CDR1 is LNHDA, CDR2 SQIVND, per germline (reference sequence). The CDR3 runs 14 residues. With V trimmed by 6 bases and J by 1 base, 6 bases remained unmatched.

This clonotype was seen many times. The chain carries TRBV3-2 and TRBJ1-2; the table names TRBD1, a call not compared with the DNA. TRBV3-2 is listed as a pseudogene. CDR3 size: 18 residues. This CDR3 reads CASSPYSRDRGHYGSYTF. CDR3 DNA sequence: TGTGCCAGCAGCCCATATTCTCGGGACAGGGGACATTATGGTAGCTACACCTTC.

This clonotype was observed many times. The chain couples TRBV12-3 or TRBV12-4 to TRBJ2-7; D is uncertain. The V gene lost 6 bases and the J gene lost 4 bases, with 10 bases spanning the gap. The CDR3 runs 12 residues. Written as DNA, the CDR3 is TGTGCCAGCAGCACCCGGCGGTACGAGCAGTACTTC. This encodes CASSTRRYEQYF.

This clonotype was observed at least ten times. This sequence joins TRBV7-9 and TRBJ1-4, with D maybe TRBD1 (6 bases). V was cut by 5 bases and J by 10 bases, with 20 bases left in between. Germline V gene data show CDR1 as SEHNR and CDR2 as FQNEAQ (reference sequence). This CDR3 spans 15 amino acids. Here the CDR3 reads CASSPRTDRGVKLFF. CDR3 bases: TGTGCCAGCAGCCCCAGGACAGACCGCGGTGTAAAACTGTTTTTT.

The sample holds a few counts of this clonotype. Given a much more abundant clone one base away, this may be a read error. V usage is TRBV20-1 and J usage is TRBJ1-1; D unclear. Looked up from germline, CDR1 is DFQATT and CDR2 is SNEGSKA (reference sequence). The CDR3 runs to 14 residues. Trimming removed 5 bases at V and 3 bases at J, with 16 bases between. The CDR3: CSAAPPGWYTEAFF. Here the CDR3 DNA reads TGCAGTGCTGCCCCCCCTGGGTGGTACACTGAAGCTTTCTTT.

This clonotype was seen more than once but under ten times. This sequence may be a read error, since a much larger clone differs from it by one base. CDR3 nucleotides: TGTGCCAGCAGCCGAGTCCAGGCACCATACAATGAGCAGTTCTTC. This codes for CASSRVQAPYNEQFF. V and J are TRBV7-9 and TRBJ2-1; D is unresolved. Trimming shortened V by 5 bases and J by 4 bases, and 15 bases separated the two germline ends. Germline V gene sequence: CDR1 SEHNR, CDR2 FQNEAQ (reference sequence). The CDR3 runs 15 residues.

The table lists this clonotype with a few counts. With a much larger clone just one base away, this may be a read error. The J gene is TRBJ2-3, the V gene TRBV20-1; 7 nucleotides line up with TRBD2. Trimming took 3 bases from V and 2 from J; bases not matched to a gene: 5. The CDR3 runs to 14 residues. Germline lookup yields CDR1 DFQATT and CDR2 SNEGSKA (reference sequence). CDR3 in DNA: TGCAGTGCTAGGTGCGGGAGTCCCACAGATACGCAGTATTTT. Its protein is CSARCGSPTDTQYF.

The sample holds many counts of this clonotype. V and J are TRBV19 and TRBJ1-4; the D gene is possibly TRBD1 (5 bases). Trimming took off 5 bases at V and 4 bases at J, with 11 bases between the two ends. Looked up from germline, CDR1 is LNHDA and CDR2 is SQIVND (reference sequence). The CDR3 consists of 14 residues. CDR3 sequence reads: CASSLFDSNEKLFF. The CDR3 nucleotides read TGTGCCAGTAGTCTTTTTGACAGTAATGAAAAACTGTTTTTT.

This clonotype has more than one count but fewer than ten. A much larger clone lies a single base off, so this may be a read error. The V and J genes are TRBV7-9 and TRBJ2-7; possibly TRBD2 for D (5 bases). This CDR3 comprises 12 residues. CDR1 SEHNR and CDR2 FQNEAQ come from the germline V gene (reference sequence). V dropped 3 bases and J dropped 10 bases, with 13 bases sitting between them. The chain's CDR3 is CASSLANGDQYF. The CDR3 DNA is TGTGCCAGCAGCTTGGCCAACGGGGATCAGTACTTC.

Notes on this clonotype: This is likely an artifact of a read error, given a far larger clone one base away. This chain links TRBV11-2 with TRBJ1-2, with D unclear. The CDR3 sequence is 11 residues long. Germline CDR1 and CDR2: SGHAT and FQNNGV. CDR3 nucleotides: TGCGCCAGCAGTACCCTTCGAGGCTACACCTTC. Amino acid sequence: CASSTLRGYTF.

This clonotype was counted at least ten times. The rearrangement uses TRBV11-2 and TRBJ2-6, with 8 bases identical to TRBD1. The germline CDR1 and CDR2 sequences are SGHAT and FQNNGV. CDR3 length: 16 amino acids. V dropped 4 bases and J dropped 4; count of bases not matched to a gene: 6. The CDR3 region is CASSSGTGKGANVLTF. CDR3 nucleotides: TGTGCCAGCAGCTCGGGGACAGGTAAAGGGGCCAACGTCCTGACTTTC.

This clonotype has a single count. The gene calls are TRBV28 and TRBJ2-2; 9 bases map to TRBD2. The CDR3 is 14 amino acids. V was pared by 5 bases and J by 6 bases, with 4 bases of the junction left unmatched. Germline V gene data show CDR1 as MDHEN and CDR2 as SYDVKM. CDR3 amino acids: CASSRTSAAGELFF. CDR3 DNA: TGTGCCAGCAGTAGGACTAGCGCAGCCGGGGAGCTGTTTTTT.

This clonotype was detected only once. One junction end does not reproduce the germline sequence, and a read error may be involved. This chain uses TRBV4-1 with TRBJ2-2, with TRBD2 as a possible D gene (6 bases). The CDR3 contains 14 residues. Germline values: CDR1 MGHRA, CDR2 YSYEKL. As DNA, the CDR3 is TGCGCCAGCAGCCAACAAACCAGGTGCGGGGAGCCGTTTTTT. Residues: CASSQQTRCGEPFF.

The gene calls are TRBV7-9 and TRBJ2-2; D may be TRBD1 (5 bases). The V end was cut by 2 bases, the J end by 6 bases, with 19 bases between. Germline assignment: CDR1 SEHNR and CDR2 FQNEAQ (reference sequence). The CDR3 consists of 17 residues. CDR3 in DNA: TGTGCCAGCAGCTTAAGTATTAGGCCAGGGCGGCCCGGGGAGCTGTTTTTT. It specifies CASSLSIRPGRPGELFF.

The sample holds many counts of this clonotype. The chain is built from TRBV6-2 or TRBV6-3 and TRBJ2-2; TRBD2 is a possible D gene (5 bases). Trimming removed 4 bases at V and 13 bases at J, with 10 bases between. The CDR3 sequence is 11 residues long. CDR1 and CDR2 from the germline V gene are MNHEY and SVGEGT. The CDR3 loop reads CASSLTGGLFF. The DNA for the CDR3 is TGTGCCAGCAGTTTGACTGGAGGGCTGTTTTTT.

This clonotype was seen ten or more times. J is TRBJ1-3 and V is TRBV6-5; D is possibly TRBD1 (5 bases). The CDR3 extends over 14 amino acids. With 4 bases removed from V and 3 bases from J, the gap between germline ends came to 10 bases. Germline V lookup: CDR1 MNHEY, CDR2 SVGAGI. The CDR3 protein is CASSSQGSGNTIYF. Written as DNA, the CDR3 is TGTGCCAGCAGTTCTCAGGGTAGTGGAAACACCATATATTTT.

By share, this clonotype ranks as medium-sized. Written as DNA, the CDR3 is TGTGCCAGCAGTTTTATCCGGGAGGGTGGCTACACCTTC. Translating gives CASSFIREGGYTF. J is TRBJ1-2 and V is TRBV12-3 or TRBV12-4; unclear D gene. With 3 bases removed from V and 7 bases from J, the gap between germline ends came to 12 bases. The CDR3 is 13 residues long.

This clonotype has a count of ten or more. The V gene is TRBV30, the J gene TRBJ2-5; 7 nucleotides align to TRBD2. Germline lookup yields CDR1 GTSNPN and CDR2 SVGIG (reference sequence). CDR3 length: 12 residues. Trimming removed 8 bases from V and 1 base from J; junction bases left unmatched: 4. In DNA form, the CDR3 reads TGTGCCGGGCTAGCGGCCCAAGAGACCCAGTACTTC. Its translation: CAGLAAQETQYF.

This clonotype was seen at least ten times. The rearrangement links TRBV10-3 to TRBJ2-1; TRBD2 is a possible D gene (5 bases). This CDR3 comprises 13 residues. Germline values: CDR1 ENHRY, CDR2 SYGVKD. Trimming took off 9 bases at V and 6 bases at J, with 15 bases between the two ends. CDR3 amino acids: CAMGSSSSNEQFF. CDR3 nucleotide sequence: TGTGCCATGGGCTCTAGCTCTTCCAATGAGCAGTTCTTC.

This clonotype was detected once. This chain uses TRBV24-1 with TRBJ2-3; D unclear. This CDR3 region has 12 residues. Trimming removed 4 bases from V and 7 bases from J, with 8 bases in between. Germline V gene sequence: CDR1 KGHDR, CDR2 SFDVKD. The CDR3 bases are TGTGCCACCAGTGACCACTTATATACGCAGTATTTT. This gives the protein CATSDHLYTQYF.

Details on this clonotype: This probably arose from a read error, given a far larger clone one base away. The chain links TRBV7-9 to TRBJ1-2; 10 bases match TRBD1. Germline CDR1 and CDR2: SEHNR and FQNEAQ (reference sequence). The CDR3 is 15 residues long. Germline trimming cut 4 bases from V and 7 bases from J; bases unmatched to any gene: 9. CDR3 nucleotide sequence: TGTGCCAGCAGCTACGCCTGGACAGGGGGATGTGGCTACACCTTC. This sequence encodes CASSYAWTGGCGYTF. The whole variable domain, remainder taken from reference TRBV7-9 and TRBJ1-2, is DTGVSQNPRHKITKRGQNVTFRCDPISEHNRLYWYRQTLGQGPEFLTYFQNEAQLEKSRLLSDRFSAERPKGSFSTLEIQRTEQGDSAMYLCASSYAWTGGCGYTFGSGTRLTVV.

The chain is built from TRBV6-2 or TRBV6-3 and TRBJ1-5, with a weak D call TRBD1 (6 bases). V dropped 5 bases and J dropped 4 bases, with 27 bases sitting between them. This CDR3 comprises 19 residues. Germline CDR1 and CDR2: MNHEY and SVGEGT. The CDR3 region is CASSEAQLVTGRLNQPQHF. The CDR3 region has the DNA TGTGCCAGCAGTGAAGCCCAACTAGTGACAGGCCGCCTTAATCAGCCCCAGCATTTT.

A remark on this clonotype: The junction and the germline gene differ at one end; a read error may be behind it. The chain uses TRBV2 and TRBJ2-3, with D possibly matching TRBD2 (5 bases). Germline CDR1 reads SNHLY; CDR2 reads FYNNEI. The CDR3 is made up of 14 amino acids. CDR3 protein: CASSGALGTDTQYF. The CDR3 DNA reads TGTGCCAGCAGTGGGGCACTAGGCACGGATACGCAGTATTTT.

This clonotype was detected once. V gene TRBV6-1 combines with J gene TRBJ2-2, with a weak D call TRBD1 (6 bases). Germline V lookup: CDR1 MNHNS, CDR2 SASEGT. Trimming took off 8 bases at V and 0 bases at J, with 10 bases between the two ends. CDR3 length: 14 amino acids. The CDR3 nucleotides read TGTGCCAGCCTACAGGGTACGAACACCGGGGAGCTGTTTTTT. The encoded protein is CASLQGTNTGELFF.